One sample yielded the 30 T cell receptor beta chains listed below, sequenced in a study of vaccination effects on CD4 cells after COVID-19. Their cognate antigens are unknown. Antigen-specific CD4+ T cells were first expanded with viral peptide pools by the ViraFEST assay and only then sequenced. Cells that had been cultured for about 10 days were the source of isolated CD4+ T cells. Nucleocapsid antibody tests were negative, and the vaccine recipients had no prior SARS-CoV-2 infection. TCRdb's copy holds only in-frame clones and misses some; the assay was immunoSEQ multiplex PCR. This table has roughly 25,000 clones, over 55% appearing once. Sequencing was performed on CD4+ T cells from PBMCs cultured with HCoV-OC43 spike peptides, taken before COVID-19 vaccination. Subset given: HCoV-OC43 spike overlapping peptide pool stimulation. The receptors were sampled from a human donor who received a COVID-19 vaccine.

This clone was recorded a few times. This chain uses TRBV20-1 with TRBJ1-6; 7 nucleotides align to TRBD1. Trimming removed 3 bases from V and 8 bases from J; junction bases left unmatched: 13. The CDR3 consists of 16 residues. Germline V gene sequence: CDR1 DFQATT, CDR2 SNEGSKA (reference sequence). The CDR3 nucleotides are TGCAGTGCTAGTCCGTCCGGCAGGGGGGAATATTCACCCCTCCACTTT. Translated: CSASPSGRGEYSPLHF.

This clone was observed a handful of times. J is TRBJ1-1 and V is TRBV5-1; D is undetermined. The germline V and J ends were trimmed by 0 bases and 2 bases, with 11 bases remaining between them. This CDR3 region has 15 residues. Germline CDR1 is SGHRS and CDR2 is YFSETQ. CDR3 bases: TGCGCCAGCAGCTTGGGTTGGGGTGAAAACACTGAAGCTTTCTTT. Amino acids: CASSLGWGENTEAFF.

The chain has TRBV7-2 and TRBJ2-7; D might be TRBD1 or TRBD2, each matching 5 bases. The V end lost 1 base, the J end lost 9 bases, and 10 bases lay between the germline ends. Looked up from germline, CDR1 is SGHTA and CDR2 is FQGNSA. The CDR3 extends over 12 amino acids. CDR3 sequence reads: CASSLGGWMQYF. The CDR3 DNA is TGTGCCAGCAGCTTAGGGGGGTGGATGCAGTACTTC.

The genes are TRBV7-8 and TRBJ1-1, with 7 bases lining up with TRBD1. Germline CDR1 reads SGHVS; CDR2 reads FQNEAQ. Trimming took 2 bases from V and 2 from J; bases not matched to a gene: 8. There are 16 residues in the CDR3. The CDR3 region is CASSLFTGAFNTEAFF. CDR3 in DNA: TGTGCCAGCAGCTTATTTACAGGGGCCTTTAACACTGAAGCTTTCTTT.

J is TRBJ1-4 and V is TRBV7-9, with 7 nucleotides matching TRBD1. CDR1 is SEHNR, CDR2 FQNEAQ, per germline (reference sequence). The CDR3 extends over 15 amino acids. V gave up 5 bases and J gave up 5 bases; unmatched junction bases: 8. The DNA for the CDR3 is TGTGCCAGCAGCCCACGAGGGGGCTTGAATGAAAAACTGTTTTTT. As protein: CASSPRGGLNEKLFF.

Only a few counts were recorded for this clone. CDR3: CASSQVLAGANVLTF. The DNA for the CDR3 is TGTGCCAGCAGCCAAGTATTGGCTGGGGCCAACGTCCTGACTTTC. The chain combines TRBV14 with TRBJ2-6; D is unresolved. Per the germline V gene, CDR1 is SGHDN and CDR2 is FVKESK. V lost 1 base and J 2 bases, leaving 6 bases between the germline ends. The CDR3 is made up of 15 amino acids.

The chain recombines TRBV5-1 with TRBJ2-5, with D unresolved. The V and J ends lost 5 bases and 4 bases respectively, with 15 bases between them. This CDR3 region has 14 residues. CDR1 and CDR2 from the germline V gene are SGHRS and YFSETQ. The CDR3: CASSTSAGVETQYF. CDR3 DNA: TGCGCCAGCAGTACCTCGGCAGGCGTAGAGACCCAGTACTTC.

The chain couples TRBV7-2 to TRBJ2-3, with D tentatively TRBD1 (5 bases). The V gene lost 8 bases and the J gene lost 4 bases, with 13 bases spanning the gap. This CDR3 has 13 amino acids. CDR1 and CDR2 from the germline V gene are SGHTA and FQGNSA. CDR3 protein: CASHRGTADTQYF. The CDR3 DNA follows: TGTGCCAGCCATAGGGGCACCGCAGATACGCAGTATTTT.

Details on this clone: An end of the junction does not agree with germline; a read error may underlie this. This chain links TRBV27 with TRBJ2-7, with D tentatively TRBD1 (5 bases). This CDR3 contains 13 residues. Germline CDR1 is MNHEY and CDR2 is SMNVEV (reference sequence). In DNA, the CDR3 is TGTGCCAGCGGTTTCAGCAGGGATGACGAGCAGTACTTC. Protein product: CASGFSRDDEQYF.

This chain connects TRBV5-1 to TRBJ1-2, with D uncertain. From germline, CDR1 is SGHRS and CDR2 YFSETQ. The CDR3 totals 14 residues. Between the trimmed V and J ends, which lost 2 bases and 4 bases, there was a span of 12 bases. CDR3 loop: CASSFLERSYGYTF. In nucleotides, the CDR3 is TGCGCCAGCAGCTTTCTCGAAAGGAGCTATGGCTACACCTTC.

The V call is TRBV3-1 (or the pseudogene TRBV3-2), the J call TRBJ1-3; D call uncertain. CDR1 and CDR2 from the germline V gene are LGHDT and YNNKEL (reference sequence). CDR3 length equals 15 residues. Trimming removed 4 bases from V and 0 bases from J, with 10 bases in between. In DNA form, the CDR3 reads TGTGCCAGCAGCCCCCGACCAAGCTCTGGAAACACCATATATTTT. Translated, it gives CASSPRPSSGNTIYF.

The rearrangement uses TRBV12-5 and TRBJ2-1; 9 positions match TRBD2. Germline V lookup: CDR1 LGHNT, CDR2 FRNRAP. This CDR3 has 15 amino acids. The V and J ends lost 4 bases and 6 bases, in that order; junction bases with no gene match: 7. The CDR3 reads CASGSVSSGINEQFF. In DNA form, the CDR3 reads TGTGCTAGTGGTTCAGTCTCTAGCGGGATCAATGAGCAGTTCTTC.

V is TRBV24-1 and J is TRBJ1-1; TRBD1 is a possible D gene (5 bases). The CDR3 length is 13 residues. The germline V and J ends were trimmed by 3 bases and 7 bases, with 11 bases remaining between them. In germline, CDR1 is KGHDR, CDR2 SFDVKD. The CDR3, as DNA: TGTGCCACCAGTGATCCGGGGCGGCTTGAAGCTTTCTTT. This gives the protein CATSDPGRLEAFF.

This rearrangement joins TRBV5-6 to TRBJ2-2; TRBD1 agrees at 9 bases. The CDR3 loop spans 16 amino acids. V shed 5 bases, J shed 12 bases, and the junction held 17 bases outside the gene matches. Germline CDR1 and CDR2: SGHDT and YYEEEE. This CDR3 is CASSSDFLLDRGKLFF. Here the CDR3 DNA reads TGTGCCAGCAGTTCAGATTTCCTACTTGACAGGGGGAAGCTGTTTTTT.

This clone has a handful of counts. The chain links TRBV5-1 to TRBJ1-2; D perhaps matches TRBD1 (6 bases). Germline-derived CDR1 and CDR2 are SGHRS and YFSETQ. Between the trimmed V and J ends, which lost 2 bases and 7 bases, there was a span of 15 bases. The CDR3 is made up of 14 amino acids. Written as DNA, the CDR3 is TGCGCCAGCAGCTTTCACAGGGAATCGGTTGGCTACACCTTC. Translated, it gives CASSFHRESVGYTF. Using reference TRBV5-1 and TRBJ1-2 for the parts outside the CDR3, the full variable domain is KAGVTQTPRYLIKTRGQQVTLSCSPISGHRSVSWYQQTPGQGLQFLFEYFSETQRNKGNFPGRFSGRQFSNSRSEMNVSTLELGDSALYLCASSFHRESVGYTFGSGTRLTVV.

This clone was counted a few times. This CDR3 is CASSIGPTTRWDNEQFF. Written as DNA, the CDR3 is TGTGCCAGTAGTATTGGGCCTACAACTAGGTGGGACAATGAGCAGTTCTTC. The chain couples TRBV19 to TRBJ2-1, with D possibly matching TRBD2 (5 bases). The CDR3 covers 17 residues. V shed 3 bases and J shed 5 bases, with 20 bases lying between them. Germline assignment: CDR1 LNHDA and CDR2 SQIVND (reference sequence).

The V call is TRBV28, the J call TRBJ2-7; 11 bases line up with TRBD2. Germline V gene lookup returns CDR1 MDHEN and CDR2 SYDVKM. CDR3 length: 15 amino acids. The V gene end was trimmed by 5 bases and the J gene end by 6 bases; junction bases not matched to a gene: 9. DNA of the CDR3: TGTGCCAGCAGTCTACCGACTAGCGGGAAAATCGAGCAGTACTTC. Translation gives CASSLPTSGKIEQYF. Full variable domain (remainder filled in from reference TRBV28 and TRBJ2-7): DVKVTQSSRYLVKRTGEKVFLECVQDMDHENMFWYRQDPGLGLRLIYFSYDVKMKEKGDIPEGYSVSREKKERFSLILESASTNQTSMYLCASSLPTSGKIEQYFGPGTRLTVT.

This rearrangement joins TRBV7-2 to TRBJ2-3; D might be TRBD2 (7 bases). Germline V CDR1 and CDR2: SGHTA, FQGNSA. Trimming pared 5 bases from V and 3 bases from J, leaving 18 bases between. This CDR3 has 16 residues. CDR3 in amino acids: CASSPSGQTYTDTQYF. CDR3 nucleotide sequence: TGTGCCAGCAGCCCTAGCGGACAGACGTATACAGATACGCAGTATTTT.

CDR3 amino acids: CASSSTGTGGIEQYF. The CDR3 DNA reads TGTGCCAGCAGCTCGACCGGGACAGGGGGCATCGAGCAGTACTTC. J is TRBJ2-7 and V is TRBV7-2; 12 bases agree with TRBD1. Germline V gene lookup returns CDR1 SGHTA and CDR2 FQGNSA. This CDR3 has 15 amino acids. J lost 6 bases, V lost 4 bases, and 7 bases had no gene match.

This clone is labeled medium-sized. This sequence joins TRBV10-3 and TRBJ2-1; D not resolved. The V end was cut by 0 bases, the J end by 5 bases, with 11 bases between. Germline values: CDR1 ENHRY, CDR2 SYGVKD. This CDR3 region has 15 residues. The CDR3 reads CAISESGGRHNEQFF. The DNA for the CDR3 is TGTGCCATCAGTGAGTCTGGTGGGCGTCACAATGAGCAGTTCTTC.

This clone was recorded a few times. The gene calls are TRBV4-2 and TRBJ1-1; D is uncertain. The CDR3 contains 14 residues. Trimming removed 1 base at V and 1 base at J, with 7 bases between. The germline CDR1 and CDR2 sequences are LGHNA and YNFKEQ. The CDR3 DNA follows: TGTGCCAGCAGCCAAGCATATAGGAACACTGAAGCTTTCTTT. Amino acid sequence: CASSQAYRNTEAFF.

The CDR3 bases are TGTGCCATCAGTGGGACGGGGATGAACACTGAAGCTTTCTTT. Amino acids: CAISGTGMNTEAFF. The genes are TRBV10-3 and TRBJ1-1; D unclear. Trimming left V 4 bases short and J 0 bases short, with 9 bases between. Germline V gives CDR1 ENHRY, CDR2 SYGVKD. This CDR3 has 14 amino acids.

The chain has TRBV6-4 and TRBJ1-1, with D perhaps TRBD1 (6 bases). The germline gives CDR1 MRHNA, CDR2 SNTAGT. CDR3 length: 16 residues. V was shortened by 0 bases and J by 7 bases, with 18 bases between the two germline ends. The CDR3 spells CASSDSSSGRGGEAFF. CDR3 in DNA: TGTGCCAGCAGTGACTCGAGTTCCGGCAGGGGCGGTGAAGCTTTCTTT.

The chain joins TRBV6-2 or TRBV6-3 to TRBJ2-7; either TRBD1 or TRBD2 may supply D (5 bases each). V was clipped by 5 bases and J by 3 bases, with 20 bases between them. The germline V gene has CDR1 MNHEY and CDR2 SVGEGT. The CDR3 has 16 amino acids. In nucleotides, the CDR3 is TGTGCCAGCAGTCAACGGGGACCCATCGGATTCTACGAGCAGTACTTC. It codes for CASSQRGPIGFYEQYF.

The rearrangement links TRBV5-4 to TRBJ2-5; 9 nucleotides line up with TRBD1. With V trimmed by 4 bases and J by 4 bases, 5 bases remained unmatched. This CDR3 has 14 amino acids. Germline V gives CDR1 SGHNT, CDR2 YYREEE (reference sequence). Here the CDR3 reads CASSLDRGGETQYF. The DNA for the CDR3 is TGTGCCAGCAGCCTGGACAGGGGAGGAGAGACCCAGTACTTC.

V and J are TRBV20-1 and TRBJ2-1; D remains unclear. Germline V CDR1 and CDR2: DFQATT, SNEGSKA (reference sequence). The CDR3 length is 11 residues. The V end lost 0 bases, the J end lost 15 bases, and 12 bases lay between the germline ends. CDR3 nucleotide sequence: TGCAGTGCTAGAGATTTCCCAGAGGTGTTCTTC. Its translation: CSARDFPEVFF.

CDR3 in amino acids: CASSSNTGELFF. The CDR3 region has the DNA TGCGCCAGCAGCTCGAACACCGGGGAGCTGTTTTTT. The rearrangement uses TRBV5-1 and TRBJ2-2, with no clear D. Germline V gene data show CDR1 as SGHRS and CDR2 as YFSETQ. V lost 3 bases, J lost 0 bases, and 0 bases lay in between. CDR3 length: 12 amino acids.

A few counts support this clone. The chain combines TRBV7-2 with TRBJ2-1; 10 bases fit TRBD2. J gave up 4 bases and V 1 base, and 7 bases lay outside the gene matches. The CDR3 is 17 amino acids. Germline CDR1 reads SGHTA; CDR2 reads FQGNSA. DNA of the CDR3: TGTGCCAGCAGCTTAGATCTAGCGGGGGCCCCTTACAATGAGCAGTTCTTC. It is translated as CASSLDLAGAPYNEQFF.

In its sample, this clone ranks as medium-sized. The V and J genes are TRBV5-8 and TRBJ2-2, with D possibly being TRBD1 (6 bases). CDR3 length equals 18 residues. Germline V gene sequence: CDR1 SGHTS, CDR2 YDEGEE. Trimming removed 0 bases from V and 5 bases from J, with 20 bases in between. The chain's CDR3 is CASSLVYTGRGWTGELFF. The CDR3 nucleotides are TGTGCCAGCAGCTTGGTCTATACAGGGAGAGGATGGACCGGGGAGCTGTTTTTT.

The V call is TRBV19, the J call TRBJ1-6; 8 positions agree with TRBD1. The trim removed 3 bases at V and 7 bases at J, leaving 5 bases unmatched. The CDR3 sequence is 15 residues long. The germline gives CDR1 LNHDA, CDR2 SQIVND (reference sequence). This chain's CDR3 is CASSIEDRANSPLHF. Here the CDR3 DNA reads TGTGCCAGTAGTATTGAGGACAGGGCAAATTCACCCCTCCACTTT.